This entry lists 25 T cell receptor beta chains sequenced from one sample in a study of glioma-infiltrating T cells. The iRepertoire nested amplicon-rescue multiplex PCR amplified TCR alpha and beta CDR3s from RNA. TCRdb itself ran the multiplex PCR reads through MiXCR, one entry per CDR3 protein. The table shows about 410,000 distinct CDR3 sequences, with 41% occurring only once. The sample taken for sequencing was glioma tissue, nonneoplastic brain tissue, or PBMCs (not recorded which). These receptors originate from a human donor with low-grade glioma or glioblastoma, undergoing nonglioma brain surgery, or in good health (not recorded which).

This clonotype has a count of ten or more. The rearrangement joins TRBV28 to TRBJ2-7, with D perhaps given as TRBD1 or TRBD2 (5 bases each). The CDR3 runs to 12 residues. Trimming stripped 7 bases from V and 3 bases from J, with 10 bases between. Germline lookup yields CDR1 MDHEN and CDR2 SYDVKM. CDR3 sequence: CASTRDGYEQYF. For the CDR3, the DNA is TGTGCCAGCACCAGGGACGGCTACGAGCAGTACTTC.

Concerning this clonotype: Germline and junction disagree at one end, which may indicate a read error. This rearrangement joins TRBV27 to TRBJ2-7; D not certain. The CDR3 contains 16 residues. Germline lookup yields CDR1 MNHEY and CDR2 SMNVEV (reference sequence). This CDR3 reads CASSATDSLSSYERYF. The CDR3 DNA is TGTGCCAGCAGTGCCACTGACTCGCTAAGCTCCTACGAGCGGTACTTC.

With regard to this clonotype: A read error is possible here, since a much larger clone lies one base away. The chain uses TRBV7-9 and TRBJ2-3; D is undetermined. There are 13 residues in the CDR3. V lost 5 bases and J lost 4, with 10 bases in between. Per germline, CDR1 SEHNR and CDR2 FQNEAQ (reference sequence). The CDR3 nucleotides read TGTGCCAGCAGCGTACGAGAGGCAGATACGCAGTATTTT. Its translation: CASSVREADTQYF.

This chain connects TRBV2 to TRBJ2-7; 9 positions agree with TRBD1. From germline, CDR1 is SNHLY and CDR2 FYNNEI. The CDR3 consists of 12 residues. The junction had 8 bases not matched to a gene; V was cut back by 11 bases and J by 6 bases. The CDR3 DNA sequence: TGTGCCTGGGGGACAGGGTGGTTCGAGCAGTACTTC. It translates to CAWGTGWFEQYF.

On this clonotype itself: One end of the junction varies from germline; a read error may be responsible. The rearrangement uses TRBV27 and TRBJ2-1; possible D gene TRBD1, 5 bases. The CDR3 covers 12 residues. Germline V lookup: CDR1 MNHEY, CDR2 SMNVEV (reference sequence). The CDR3 region is CAASIWGGELFF. CDR3 nucleotides: TGTGCCGCCAGTATATGGGGCGGTGAGCTGTTCTTC.

The chain combines TRBV7-2 with TRBJ1-2; D may be TRBD1 (5 bases). Looked up from germline, CDR1 is SGHTA and CDR2 is FQGNSA. The CDR3 runs 12 residues. With 1 base removed from V and 13 bases from J, the gap between germline ends came to 13 bases. CDR3 sequence reads: CASSLVETVFTF. The CDR3 nucleotides read TGTGCCAGCAGCTTAGTAGAGACAGTCTTCACCTTC.

In its sample, this clonotype was seen a few times. The rearrangement joins TRBV12-3 or TRBV12-4 to TRBJ2-7; D is unresolved. Trimming removed 2 bases at V and 6 bases at J, with 8 bases between. The CDR3 consists of 12 residues. In DNA, the CDR3 is TGTGCCAGCAGTTTAAGGGAAGCCGAGCAGTACTTC. As protein: CASSLREAEQYF.

This clonotype was recorded a few times. The chain links TRBV4-2 to TRBJ2-7, with D possibly matching TRBD2 (6 bases). The CDR3 consists of 15 residues. CDR1 is LGHNA and CDR2 is YNFKEQ in the germline V gene. V was pared by 0 bases and J by 3 bases, with 12 bases between. CDR3 region: CASSQDSGLIYEQYF. Here the CDR3 DNA reads TGTGCCAGCAGCCAAGATTCGGGACTTATCTACGAGCAGTACTTC.

This chain uses TRBV2 with TRBJ2-1; D is perhaps TRBD2 (5 bases). CDR3 length: 16 residues. Trimming took off 3 bases at V and 5 bases at J, with 17 bases between the two ends. Germline-derived CDR1 and CDR2 are SNHLY and FYNNEI. The CDR3 DNA reads TGTGCCAGCAGTGACCTGGACTCCCTGAACCACAATGAGCAGTTCTTC. It yields the protein CASSDLDSLNHNEQFF.

This clonotype was observed a handful of times. At one boundary the junction diverges from the germline segment, which might be a read error. The chain employs TRBV20-1 and TRBJ2-7; TRBD1 matches at 7 bases. This CDR3 is built from 11 residues. Germline V gene lookup returns CDR1 DFQATT and CDR2 SNEGSKA (reference sequence). In DNA, the CDR3 is TGCAGTGCTAGAGACCGGGACAGCGCGAGCTTC. Amino acid sequence: CSARDRDSASF.

This clonotype was counted ten times or more. V and J are TRBV6-2 or TRBV6-3 and TRBJ1-2; D not certain. Germline lookup yields CDR1 MNHEY and CDR2 SVGEGT. Deletions cut 5 bases from V and 8 bases from J, with 18 bases between. The CDR3 totals 14 residues. The CDR3: CASSEVQPSYGYTF. Here the CDR3 DNA reads TGTGCCAGCAGTGAGGTACAACCCTCATACGGCTACACCTTC.

With respect to this clonotype: A much larger clone is a single base away; this may be a read error. This chain joins TRBV7-2 and TRBJ2-7; no clear D. Germline V gene data show CDR1 as SGHTA and CDR2 as FQGNSA. Trimming shortened V by 5 bases and J by 3 bases, and 11 bases separated the two germline ends. This CDR3 comprises 13 residues. The CDR3 nucleotides are TGTGCCAGCAGCCCCGAGGAAGACTACGAGCAGTACTTC. Amino acid sequence: CASSPEEDYEQYF.

The rearrangement links TRBV7-2 to TRBJ2-7, with 10 bases lining up with TRBD1. This CDR3 region has 16 residues. CDR1 and CDR2 from the germline V gene are SGHTA and FQGNSA. Losses at the gene ends were 5 bases for V and 5 bases for J; bases not matched to a gene: 12. CDR3 loop: CASSAGAGTGVHEQYF. DNA of the CDR3: TGTGCCAGCAGCGCAGGCGCCGGGACAGGGGTGCACGAGCAGTACTTC.

This clonotype was observed a single time. The rearrangement uses TRBV3-1 and TRBJ2-7; 10 positions match TRBD2. The CDR3 totals 14 residues. The junction had 5 bases not matched to a gene; V was cut back by 4 bases and J by 5 bases. Per germline, CDR1 LGHDT and CDR2 YNNKEL (reference sequence). As DNA, the CDR3 is TGTGCCAGCAGCCCTAGCGGGAGCCCCAACGAGCAGTACTTC. Translating it yields CASSPSGSPNEQYF.

The gene calls are TRBV6-2 or TRBV6-3 and TRBJ2-7; TRBD2 agrees at 11 bases. Germline loops: CDR1 MNHEY, CDR2 SVGEGT. The CDR3 loop spans 16 amino acids. V shed 4 bases and J 5 bases; nucleotides not matched to a gene: 10. The DNA of the CDR3 is TGTGCCAGCAGTTCTACCTCCGGGACTAGCGGCAACGAGCAGTACTTC. Amino acid sequence: CASSSTSGTSGNEQYF.

The CDR3 here is CASPGTGGYNEQFF. The CDR3 DNA reads TGTGCCAGCCCGGGAACAGGGGGCTACAATGAGCAGTTCTTC. V usage is TRBV7-9 and J usage is TRBJ2-1, with 8 bases identical to TRBD1. The CDR3 loop spans 14 amino acids. Trimming cost V 8 bases and J 3 bases; bases outside gene matches: 6. The germline gives CDR1 SEHNR, CDR2 FQNEAQ (reference sequence).

The rearrangement links TRBV28 to TRBJ2-5; 7 bases match TRBD2. V was clipped by 2 bases and J by 2 bases; unmatched bases: 8. CDR1 and CDR2 (germline): MDHEN, SYDVKM. The CDR3 sequence is 16 residues long. The CDR3 bases are TGTGCCAGCAGTTTACTCCCCTCCGGGGGGCAAGAGACCCAGTACTTC. Protein: CASSLLPSGGQETQYF.

The CDR3 protein is CASSYVGESTDTQYF. DNA of the CDR3: TGTGCCAGCAGCTACGTAGGCGAGAGCACAGATACGCAGTATTTT. The chain uses TRBV5-5 and TRBJ2-3; D remains ambiguous. Per the germline V gene, CDR1 is SGHKS and CDR2 is YYEKEE (reference sequence). V lost 3 bases, J lost 0 bases, and 11 bases lay in between. The CDR3 is 15 residues long.

Only a few counts were recorded for this clonotype. The V gene is TRBV25-1, the J gene TRBJ2-7; 7 nucleotides agree with TRBD1. The trim removed 4 bases at V and 0 bases at J, leaving 3 bases unmatched. The CDR3 runs to 14 residues. CDR1 is MGHDK and CDR2 is SYGVNS in the germline V gene. As DNA, the CDR3 is TGTGCCAGCAGTGGTAACAGGGGCTCCTACGAGCAGTACTTC. Its protein is CASSGNRGSYEQYF.

This clonotype has just a few counts. The rearrangement links TRBV28 to TRBJ2-7; D may be TRBD2 (5 bases). The CDR3 extends over 15 amino acids. CDR1 is MDHEN, CDR2 SYDVKM, per germline. V was clipped by 3 bases and J by 0 bases, with 12 bases between them. The CDR3: CASSFGLADSYEQYF. Written as DNA, the CDR3 is TGTGCCAGCAGTTTCGGGCTAGCTGACTCCTACGAGCAGTACTTC.

This clonotype has more than one count but fewer than ten. V gene TRBV5-1 combines with J gene TRBJ1-2; D gene ambiguous. The CDR3 extends over 13 amino acids. V lost 1 base and J lost 8, with 12 bases in between. CDR1 and CDR2 from the germline V gene are SGHRS and YFSETQ. The CDR3 region is CASSLSVIEGYTF. The CDR3 coding sequence is TGCGCCAGCAGCTTGTCGGTAATTGAGGGCTACACCTTC.

The chain recombines TRBV20-1 with TRBJ1-5; a weak D match, TRBD1 (5 bases). This CDR3 is built from 13 residues. Per the germline V gene, CDR1 is DFQATT and CDR2 is SNEGSKA (reference sequence). V was cut by 0 bases and J by 9 bases, with 12 bases left in between. The CDR3 DNA is TGCAGTGCTAGAGACAGGGCCGGGGGGCCCCAGCATTTT. This translates into CSARDRAGGPQHF.

As regards this clonotype: Its ends do not fully match the called genes, so a read error is possible. The rearrangement links TRBV5-4 to TRBJ2-7; D may be TRBD2 (7 bases). Germline V lookup: CDR1 SGHNT, CDR2 YYREEE (reference sequence). CDR3 length: 15 amino acids. DNA of the CDR3: TGTGCCAGCAGCCCCCAGGGGAGGGCCTCAGGAGAGCAATACTTC. Protein: CASSPQGRASGEQYF.

With respect to this clonotype: A much more abundant neighbour one base away suggests this may be a read error. This sequence joins TRBV28 and TRBJ2-7, with D possibly TRBD1 on 6 matching bases. With 8 bases removed from V and 2 bases from J, the gap between germline ends came to 7 bases. Germline V gene data show CDR1 as MDHEN and CDR2 as SYDVKM. The CDR3 is 11 amino acids. The CDR3 DNA follows: TGTGCCAGCCAGGGGACCTACGAGCAGTACTTC. The encoded protein is CASQGTYEQYF.

The J gene is TRBJ2-2, the V gene TRBV12-3 or TRBV12-4; D not certain. V was trimmed by 3 bases and J by 12 bases, leaving 23 bases between them. This CDR3 spans 16 amino acids. In DNA form, the CDR3 reads TGTGCCAGCAGTTTCGGCTCGACATTAGTGCTGGCCCAGCTGTTTTTT. This codes for CASSFGSTLVLAQLFF.